These 14 T cell receptor beta chains were sequenced from one sample in a study of control samples from healthy donors and cancer patients. Generated by immunoSEQ multiplex PCR, the TCRdb table keeps only in-frame clones and is missing some. The sample holds 95,000 to 150,000 clones, roughly nine tenths seen once. Input material: blood. The origin of the receptors is a woman in her late teens or twenties in good health.

Comment on this clone: Sequence at one end of the junction differs from germline and may be a read error. The chain uses TRBV6-4 and TRBJ2-2; TRBD2 is a possible D gene (5 bases). Germline V gives CDR1 MRHNA, CDR2 SNTAGT. CDR3 length: 16 amino acids. The CDR3 spells CASSDSPAYNTGEPFF. CDR3 nucleotide sequence: TGTGCCAGCAGTGACTCCCCCGCCTACAACACCGGGGAGCCGTTTTTT.

This clone was observed a handful of times. The chain has TRBV5-5 and TRBJ2-2; 11 nucleotides align to TRBD1. Germline V CDR1 and CDR2: SGHKS, YYEKEE (reference sequence). The ends lost 5 bases at V and 7 bases at J; junction bases unmatched: 7. CDR3 length: 15 amino acids. The CDR3 coding sequence is TGTGCCAGCAGATGGACAGGGGGCGCGGGCGGGGAGCTGTTTTTT. It encodes CASRWTGGAGGELFF.

This chain joins TRBV6-5 and TRBJ2-3; D might be TRBD2 (5 bases). Germline CDR1 and CDR2: MNHEY and SVGAGI. CDR3 length equals 14 residues. Trimming pared 8 bases from V and 2 bases from J, leaving 14 bases between. The CDR3 DNA follows: TGTGCCAGCTATTATAGAGGGTCCACAGATACGCAGTATTTT. Encoded protein: CASYYRGSTDTQYF.

The rearrangement uses TRBV30 and TRBJ1-2; TRBD1 is a possible D gene (6 bases). Per germline, CDR1 GTSNPN and CDR2 SVGIG (reference sequence). The CDR3 loop spans 14 amino acids. V gave up 0 bases and J gave up 4 bases, with 12 bases separating them. The CDR3 DNA sequence: TGTGCCTGGAGTGTATGGGGGGCTGGCTATGGCTACACCTTC. It encodes CAWSVWGAGYGYTF.

The chain combines TRBV19 with TRBJ1-2; tentatively, D is TRBD1 (6 bases). V dropped 4 bases and J dropped 0 bases, with 12 bases sitting between them. CDR3 length: 15 amino acids. Germline-derived CDR1 and CDR2 are LNHDA and SQIVND (reference sequence). CDR3 sequence (DNA): TGTGCCAGTAGTACCGCGACAGGATCTAACTATGGCTACACCTTC. Protein: CASSTATGSNYGYTF.

The CDR3 loop is CASSFGGVYEQYF. CDR3 sequence (DNA): TGTGCCAGCAGCTTTGGAGGGGTCTACGAGCAGTACTTC. The chain links TRBV7-8 to TRBJ2-7; a possible D gene is TRBD2 (6 bases). CDR1 is SGHVS and CDR2 is FQNEAQ in the germline V gene. The length of the CDR3 is 13 residues. With 3 bases removed from V and 3 bases from J, the gap between germline ends came to 9 bases.

The rearrangement joins TRBV7-3 to TRBJ2-1; D is uncertain. The CDR3 totals 13 residues. The germline V gene encodes CDR1 SGHTA and CDR2 FQGTGA. The V end was cut by 3 bases, the J end by 8 bases, with 11 bases between. The CDR3 region has the DNA TGTGCCAGCAGCTTGTATGGGCCGGATGAGCAGTTCTTC. Encoded protein: CASSLYGPDEQFF.

J is TRBJ1-3 and V is TRBV4-2; 8 bases fit TRBD1. The germline V gene encodes CDR1 LGHNA and CDR2 YNFKEQ. V shed 8 bases and J 6 bases; nucleotides not matched to a gene: 6. The CDR3 loop spans 13 amino acids. The CDR3 DNA reads TGTGCCAGCTTTGGACAGGGAGAAAACACCATATATTTT. This encodes CASFGQGENTIYF.

This sequence joins TRBV6-2 or TRBV6-3 and TRBJ2-7; perhaps D is TRBD1 or TRBD2 (5 bases each). The CDR3 contains 14 residues. V lost 5 bases, J lost 2 bases, and 13 bases lay in between. Germline V gene lookup returns CDR1 MNHEY and CDR2 SVGEGT. The CDR3 protein is CASSHRDGTYEQYF. The CDR3 DNA follows: TGTGCCAGCAGTCACCGGGACGGTACCTACGAGCAGTACTTC.

The V and J genes are TRBV29-1 and TRBJ2-6, with TRBD1 identical over 8 bases. V lost 3 bases, J lost 4 bases, and 8 bases stayed unmatched. This CDR3 contains 16 residues. Germline V CDR1 and CDR2: SQVTM, ANQGSEA. This CDR3 reads CSVEGQGAVGANVLTF. In nucleotides, the CDR3 is TGCAGCGTTGAGGGCCAGGGGGCGGTGGGGGCCAACGTCCTGACTTTC.

The table lists this clone with a count of one. The rearrangement links TRBV18 to TRBJ2-2; D is undetermined. This CDR3 region has 18 residues. V lost 6 bases and J 0 bases, leaving 20 bases between the germline ends. Germline CDR1 KGHSH, CDR2 LQKENI. This CDR3 reads CASSPVYQNRANTGELFF. CDR3 DNA: TGTGCCAGCTCCCCCGTATACCAGAACAGAGCGAACACCGGGGAGCTGTTTTTT.

The gene calls are TRBV11-2 and TRBJ1-1, with a weak D call TRBD1 (6 bases). Per the germline V gene, CDR1 is SGHAT and CDR2 is FQNNGV. Between the trimmed V and J ends, which lost 5 bases and 10 bases, there was a span of 17 bases. The length of the CDR3 is 13 residues. CDR3 DNA sequence: TGTGCCAGCAGCGCCGCAAGGGGGTATGGAGCTTTCTTT. Translated, it gives CASSAARGYGAFF.

The chain uses TRBV4-3 and TRBJ1-3; maybe TRBD1 (5 bases). The V gene lost 0 bases and the J gene lost 1 base, with 16 bases spanning the gap. The CDR3 is 18 amino acids. Per germline, CDR1 LGHNA and CDR2 YSLEER. CDR3 residues: CASSQDLPGIGSGNTIYF. In DNA form, the CDR3 reads TGCGCCAGCAGCCAAGATCTGCCAGGGATAGGATCTGGAAACACCATATATTTT.

The chain carries TRBV10-3 and TRBJ2-7; D could derive from TRBD1 or TRBD2 (5 bases each). V dropped 6 bases and J dropped 1 base, with 13 bases sitting between them. The CDR3 runs 14 residues. Per the germline V gene, CDR1 is ENHRY and CDR2 is SYGVKD. CDR3 coding DNA: TGTGCCATCAGCGAGGGAAGGGGATCCTACGAGCAGTACTTC. It is translated as CAISEGRGSYEQYF.